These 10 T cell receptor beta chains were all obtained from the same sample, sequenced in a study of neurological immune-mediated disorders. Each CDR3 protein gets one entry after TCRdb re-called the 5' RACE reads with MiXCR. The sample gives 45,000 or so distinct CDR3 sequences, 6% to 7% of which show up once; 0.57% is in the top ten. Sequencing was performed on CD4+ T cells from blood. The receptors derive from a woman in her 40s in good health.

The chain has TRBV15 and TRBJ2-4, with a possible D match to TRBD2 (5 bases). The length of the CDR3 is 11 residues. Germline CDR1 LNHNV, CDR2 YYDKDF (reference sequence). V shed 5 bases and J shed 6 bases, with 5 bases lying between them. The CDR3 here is CATSEGNIQYF. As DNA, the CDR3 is TGTGCCACCAGCGAGGGAAACATTCAGTACTTC.

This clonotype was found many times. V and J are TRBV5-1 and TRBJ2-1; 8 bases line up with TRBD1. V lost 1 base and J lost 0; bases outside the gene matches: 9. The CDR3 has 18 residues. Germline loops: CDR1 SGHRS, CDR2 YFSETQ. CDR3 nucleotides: TGCGCCAGCAGCTTGACATATACCGGACAGGGCTCCTACAATGAGCAGTTCTTC. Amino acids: CASSLTYTGQGSYNEQFF.

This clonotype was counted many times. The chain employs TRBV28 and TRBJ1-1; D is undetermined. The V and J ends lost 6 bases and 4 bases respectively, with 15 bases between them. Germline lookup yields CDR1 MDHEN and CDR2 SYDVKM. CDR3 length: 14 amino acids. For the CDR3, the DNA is TGTGCCAGCAGCCCTCCCCGGGATTTCACTGAAGCTTTCTTT. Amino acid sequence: CASSPPRDFTEAFF.

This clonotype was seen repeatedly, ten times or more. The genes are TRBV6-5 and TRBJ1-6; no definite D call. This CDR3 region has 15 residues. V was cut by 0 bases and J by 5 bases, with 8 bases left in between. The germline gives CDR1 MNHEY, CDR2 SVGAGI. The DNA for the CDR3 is TGTGCCAGCAGTTACTCGGAACCTGATAATTCACCCCTCCACTTT. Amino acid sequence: CASSYSEPDNSPLHF.

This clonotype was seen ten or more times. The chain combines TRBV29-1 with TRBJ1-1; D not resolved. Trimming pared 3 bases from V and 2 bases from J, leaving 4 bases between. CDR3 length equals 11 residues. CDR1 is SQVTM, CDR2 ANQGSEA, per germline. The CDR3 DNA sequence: TGCAGCGTTGACGCAAACACTGAAGCTTTCTTT. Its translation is CSVDANTEAFF. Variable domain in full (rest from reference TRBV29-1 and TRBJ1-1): SAVISQKPSRDICQRGTSLTIQCQVDSQVTMMFWYRQQPGQSLTLIATANQGSEATYESGFVIDKFPISRPNLTFSTLTVSNMSPEDSSIYLCSVDANTEAFFGQGTRLTVV.

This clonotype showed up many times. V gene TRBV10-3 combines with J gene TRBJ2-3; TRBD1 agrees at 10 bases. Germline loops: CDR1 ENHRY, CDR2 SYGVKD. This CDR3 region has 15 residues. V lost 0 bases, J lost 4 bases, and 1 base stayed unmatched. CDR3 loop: CAISESTGGPDTQYF. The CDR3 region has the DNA TGTGCCATCAGTGAGTCGACAGGGGGCCCAGATACGCAGTATTTT.

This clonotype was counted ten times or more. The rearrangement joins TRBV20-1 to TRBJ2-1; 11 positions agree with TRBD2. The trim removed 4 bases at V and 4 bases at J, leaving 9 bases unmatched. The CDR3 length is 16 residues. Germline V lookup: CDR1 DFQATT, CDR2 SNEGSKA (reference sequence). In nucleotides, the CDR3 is TGCAGTGCTACCAGGGCTAGCGGGGGGTTTTACAATGAGCAGTTCTTC. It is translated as CSATRASGGFYNEQFF.

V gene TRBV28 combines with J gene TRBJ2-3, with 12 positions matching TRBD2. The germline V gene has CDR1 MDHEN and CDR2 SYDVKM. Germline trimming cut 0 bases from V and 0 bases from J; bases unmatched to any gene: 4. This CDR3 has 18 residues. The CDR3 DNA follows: TGTGCCAGCAGTTTATGGCTAGCGGGAGGGAAGAGCACAGATACGCAGTATTTT. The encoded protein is CASSLWLAGGKSTDTQYF.

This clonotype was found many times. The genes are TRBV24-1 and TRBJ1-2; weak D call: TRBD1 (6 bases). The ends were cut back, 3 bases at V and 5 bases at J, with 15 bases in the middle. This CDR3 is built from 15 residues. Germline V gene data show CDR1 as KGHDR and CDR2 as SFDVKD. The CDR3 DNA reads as TGTGCCACCAGTGATGGAGGAAGGGGGGCTTATGGCTACACCTTC. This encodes CATSDGGRGAYGYTF.

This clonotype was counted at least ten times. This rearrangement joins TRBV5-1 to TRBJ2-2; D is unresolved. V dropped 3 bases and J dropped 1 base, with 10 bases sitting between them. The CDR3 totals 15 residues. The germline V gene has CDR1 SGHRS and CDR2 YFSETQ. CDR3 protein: CASSWQVGNTGELFF. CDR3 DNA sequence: TGCGCCAGCAGCTGGCAAGTGGGGAACACCGGGGAGCTGTTTTTT.